The sequence of this TCR beta chain was determined in a study of metastatic and nonmetastatic thyroid tumors. As for the study in general: It was across blood and tumor or nodule tissue from malignant and benign thyroid patients that repertoires were compared.

Germline V gene data show CDR1 as MNHEY and CDR2 as SVGEGT. With V trimmed by 7 bases and J by 1 base, 24 bases remained unmatched. There are 20 residues in the CDR3. No treatment had been given to any patient before thyroid surgery. As handled by the study authors: The distant-metastasis classifier for papillary thyroid cancer was built from CDR3 differences across clinicopathological groups. Using MiXCR, TCRdb re-called clones from the PCR reads. Clone size and V and J calls follow TCRdb, not the original study. The sample carries more than 70,000 clones, roughly 8.6% recorded once. The sequence came from a female donor with papillary thyroid cancer or a benign thyroid nodule (not recorded which). Some clones in this sample may be carry-over from other donors' samples. The chain combines TRBV6-2 or TRBV6-3 with TRBJ1-1, with TRBD1 identical over 7 bases. Sequences were obtained from blood. CDR3 sequence: CASTKTKRQGTGFKNTEAFF. Here the CDR3 DNA reads TGTGCCAGCACCAAAACCAAGAGACAGGGTACCGGTTTCAAGAACACTGAAGCTTTCTTT.